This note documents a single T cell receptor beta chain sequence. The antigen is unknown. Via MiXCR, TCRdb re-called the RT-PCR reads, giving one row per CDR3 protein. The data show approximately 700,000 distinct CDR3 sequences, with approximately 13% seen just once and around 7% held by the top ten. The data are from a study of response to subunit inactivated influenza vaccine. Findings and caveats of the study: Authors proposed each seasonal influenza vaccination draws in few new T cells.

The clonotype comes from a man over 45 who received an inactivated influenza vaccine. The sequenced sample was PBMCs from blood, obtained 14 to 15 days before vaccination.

CDR3 region: CASSYSSTTADYEQYF. In nucleotides, the CDR3 is TGTGCCAGCAGTTACTCGAGTACAACCGCCGACTACGAGCAGTACTTC. This chain uses TRBV6-2 or TRBV6-3 with TRBJ2-7; D unresolved. The CDR3 length is 16 residues. Trimming removed 0 bases at V and 3 bases at J, with 15 bases between. The germline gives CDR1 MNHEY, CDR2 SVGEGT.